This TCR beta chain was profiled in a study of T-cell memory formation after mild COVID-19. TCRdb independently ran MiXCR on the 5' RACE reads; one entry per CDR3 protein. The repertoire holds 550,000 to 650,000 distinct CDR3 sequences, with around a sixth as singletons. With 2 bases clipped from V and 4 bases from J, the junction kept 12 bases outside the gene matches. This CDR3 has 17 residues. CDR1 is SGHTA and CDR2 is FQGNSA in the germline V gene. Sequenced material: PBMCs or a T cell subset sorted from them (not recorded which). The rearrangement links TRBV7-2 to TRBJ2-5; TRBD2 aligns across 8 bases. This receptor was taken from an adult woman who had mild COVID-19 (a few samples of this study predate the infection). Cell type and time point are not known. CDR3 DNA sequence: TGTGCCAGCAGCTTACCGTCGGGGGGACTAGGGAGAGAGACCCAGTACTTC. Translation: CASSLPSGGLGRETQYF.